This T cell receptor beta chain was recorded in a study of shared clonotypes between healthy human individuals. Notes on the study in general: Larger estimated richness was generally seen in naive subsets than in memory subsets.

A note on this clone: What it binds is unknown.

Sequencing was at deep level. Evenly divided among several immunoSEQ plates was the genomic DNA of each subset. Replicate PCRs run on sorted subsets employed 200 ng DNA, approximately 30,000 T cell genomes. Method: immunoSEQ multiplex PCR; TCRdb's copy keeps in-frame clones and lacks some. Of about 2.1 million clones detected, over 85% appear once; the ten largest clones hold 1.5% to 2%. The junction had 11 bases not matched to a gene; V was cut back by 4 bases and J by 4 bases. The CDR3 is 15 amino acids. Germline values: CDR1 SQVTM, CDR2 ANQGSEA. The naive CD8 population came from CD45RO-negative cells selected for CCR7, without terminally differentiated effector memory CD45RA+ cells.

The origin of this receptor is a man aged 18 to 30 in good health. Some clones in this sample may be carry-over from other donors' samples. Sequencing input: naive CD8+ T cells from PBMCs. The rearrangement joins TRBV29-1 to TRBJ2-5; 8 bases agree with TRBD1. The CDR3 DNA follows: TGCAGCGTTGGCTCCTGGACAGGGCGGGGAGAGACCCAGTACTTC. It is translated as CSVGSWTGRGETQYF.